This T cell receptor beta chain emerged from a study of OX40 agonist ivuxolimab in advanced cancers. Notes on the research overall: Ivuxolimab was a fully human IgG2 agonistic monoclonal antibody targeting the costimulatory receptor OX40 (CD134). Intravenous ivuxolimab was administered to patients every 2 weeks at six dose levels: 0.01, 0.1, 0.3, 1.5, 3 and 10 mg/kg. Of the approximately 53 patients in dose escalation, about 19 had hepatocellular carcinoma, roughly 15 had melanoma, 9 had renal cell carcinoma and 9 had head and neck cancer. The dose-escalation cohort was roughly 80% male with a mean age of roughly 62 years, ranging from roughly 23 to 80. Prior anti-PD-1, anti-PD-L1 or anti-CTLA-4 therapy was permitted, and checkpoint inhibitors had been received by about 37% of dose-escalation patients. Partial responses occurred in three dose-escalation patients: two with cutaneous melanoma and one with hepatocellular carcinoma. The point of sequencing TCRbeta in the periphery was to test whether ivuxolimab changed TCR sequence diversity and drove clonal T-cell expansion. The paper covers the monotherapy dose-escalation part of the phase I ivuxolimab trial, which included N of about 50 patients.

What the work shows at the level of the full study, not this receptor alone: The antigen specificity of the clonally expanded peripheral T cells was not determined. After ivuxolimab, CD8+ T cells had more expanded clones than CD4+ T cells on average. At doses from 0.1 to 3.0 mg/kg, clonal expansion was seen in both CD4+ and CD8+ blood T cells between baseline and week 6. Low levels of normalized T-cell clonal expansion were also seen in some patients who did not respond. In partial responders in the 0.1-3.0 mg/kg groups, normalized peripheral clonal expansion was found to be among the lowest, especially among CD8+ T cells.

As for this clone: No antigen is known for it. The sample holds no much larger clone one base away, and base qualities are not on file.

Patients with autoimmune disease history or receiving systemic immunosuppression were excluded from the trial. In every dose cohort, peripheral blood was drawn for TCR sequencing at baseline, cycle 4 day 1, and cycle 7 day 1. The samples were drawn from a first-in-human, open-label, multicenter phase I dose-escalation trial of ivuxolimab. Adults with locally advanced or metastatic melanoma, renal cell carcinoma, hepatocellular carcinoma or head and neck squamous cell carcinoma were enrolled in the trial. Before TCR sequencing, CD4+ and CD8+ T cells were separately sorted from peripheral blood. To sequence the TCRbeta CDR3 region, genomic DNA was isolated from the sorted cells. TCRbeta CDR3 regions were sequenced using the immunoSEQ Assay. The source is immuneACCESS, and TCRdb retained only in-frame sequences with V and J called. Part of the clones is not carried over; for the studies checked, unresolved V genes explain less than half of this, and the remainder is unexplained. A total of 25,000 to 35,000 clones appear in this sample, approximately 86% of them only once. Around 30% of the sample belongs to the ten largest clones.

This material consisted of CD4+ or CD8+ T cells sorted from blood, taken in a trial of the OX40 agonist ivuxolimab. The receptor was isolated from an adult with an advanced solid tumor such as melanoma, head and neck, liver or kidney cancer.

The DNA sequence is given as TGTGCCAGTAGTATAAGTTTCTCCTACGAGCAGTACTTC. Its coded protein is CASSISFSYEQYF. The chain employs TRBV19 and TRBJ2-7; the D gene cannot be resolved reliably. CDR1 and CDR2 are read off the germline V gene (reference sequence) as LNHDA and SQIVND. Trimming costs V 2 bases and J 0 bases, and their ends lie 5 bases apart. The CDR3 goes from the cysteine to the phenylalanine over 13 residues. Just the 39-base CDR3 DNA is kept, in frame starting at base 1.